This T cell receptor (beta chain) stems from a study of cytomegalovirus exposure and HLA in healthy donors. Whole-study findings and limits: Reportedly, a later analysis found an Asian-associated ancestry cluster had fewer N-insertions than the roughly 700-donor mean. In a later analysis, at a false discovery rate of 0.05, over 15,000 TCR beta sequences were associated with HLA alleles. As a later analysis revealed, the rate of TCR association differed by HLA locus, with DRB1 most and HLA-C fewest.

The CDR3 runs 14 residues. CDR1 is SNHLY and CDR2 is FYNNEI in the germline V gene. V shed 6 bases and J shed 1 base, with 12 bases lying between them. A remark on this clone: Its antigen is not identified.

With 60 Vbeta and 13 Jbeta primers, the PCR was carried out. Method: immunoSEQ multiplex PCR; TCRdb's copy keeps in-frame clones and lacks some. This sample carries some 160,000 clones, about 70% of them seen once, and the ten largest clones take around 2%. The TCR sequence derives from a woman in her thirties or forties in good health and CMV-seronegative. Specimen: PBMCs. The rearrangement uses TRBV2 and TRBJ1-1, with TRBD1 as a possible D gene (6 bases). CDR3 nucleotide sequence: TGTGCCAGCAGGACAGGCGCCGGGAACACTGAAGCTTTCTTT. Its protein is CASRTGAGNTEAFF.